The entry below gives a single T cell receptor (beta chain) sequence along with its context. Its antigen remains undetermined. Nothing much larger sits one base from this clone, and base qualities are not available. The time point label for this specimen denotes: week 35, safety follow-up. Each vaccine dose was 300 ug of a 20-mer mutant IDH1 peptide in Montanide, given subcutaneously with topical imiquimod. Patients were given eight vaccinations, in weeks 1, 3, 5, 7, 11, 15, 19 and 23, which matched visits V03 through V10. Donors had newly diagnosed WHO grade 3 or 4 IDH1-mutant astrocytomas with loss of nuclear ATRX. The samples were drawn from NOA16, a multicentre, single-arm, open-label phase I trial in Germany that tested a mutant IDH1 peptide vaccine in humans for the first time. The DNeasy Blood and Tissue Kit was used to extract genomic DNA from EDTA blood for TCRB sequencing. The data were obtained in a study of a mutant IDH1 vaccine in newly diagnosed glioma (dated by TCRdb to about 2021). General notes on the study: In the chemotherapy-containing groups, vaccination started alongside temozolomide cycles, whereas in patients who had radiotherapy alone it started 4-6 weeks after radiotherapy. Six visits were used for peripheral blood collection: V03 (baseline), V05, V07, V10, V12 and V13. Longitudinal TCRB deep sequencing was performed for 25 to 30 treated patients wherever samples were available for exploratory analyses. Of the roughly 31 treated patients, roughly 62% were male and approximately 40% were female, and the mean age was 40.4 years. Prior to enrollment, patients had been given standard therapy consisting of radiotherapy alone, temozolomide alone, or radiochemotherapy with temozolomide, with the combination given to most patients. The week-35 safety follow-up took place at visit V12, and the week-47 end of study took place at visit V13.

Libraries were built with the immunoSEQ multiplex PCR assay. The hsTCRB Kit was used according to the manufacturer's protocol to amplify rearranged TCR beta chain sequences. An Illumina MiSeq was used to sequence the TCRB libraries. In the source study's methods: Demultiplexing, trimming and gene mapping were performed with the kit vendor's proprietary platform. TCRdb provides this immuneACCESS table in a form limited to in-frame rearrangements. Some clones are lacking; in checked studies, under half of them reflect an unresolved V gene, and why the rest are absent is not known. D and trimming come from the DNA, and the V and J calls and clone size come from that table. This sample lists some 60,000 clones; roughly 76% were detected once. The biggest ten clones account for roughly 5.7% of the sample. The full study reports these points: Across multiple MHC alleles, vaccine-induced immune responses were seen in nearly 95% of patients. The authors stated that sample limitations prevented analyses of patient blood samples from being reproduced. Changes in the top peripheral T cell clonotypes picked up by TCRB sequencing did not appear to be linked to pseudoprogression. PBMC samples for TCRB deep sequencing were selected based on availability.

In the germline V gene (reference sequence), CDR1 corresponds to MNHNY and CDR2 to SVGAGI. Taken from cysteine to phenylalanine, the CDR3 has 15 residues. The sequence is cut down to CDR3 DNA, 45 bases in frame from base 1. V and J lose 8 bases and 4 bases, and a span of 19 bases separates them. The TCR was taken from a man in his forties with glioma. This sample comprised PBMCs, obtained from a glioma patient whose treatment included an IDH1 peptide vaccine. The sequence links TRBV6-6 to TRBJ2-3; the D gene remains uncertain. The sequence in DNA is TGTGCCAGCGATTGGGCGTCAGCAAAATCAGATACGCAGTATTTT. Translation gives CASDWASAKSDTQYF.